The source of this TCR beta chain is a study of shared clonotypes between healthy human individuals. Overall study context: Per-donor plates numbered three CD4 naive, three CD4 memory, two CD8 naive and one CD8 memory. Study-wide points: Memory subsets generally showed lower estimated richness than naive subsets.

CD45RA+ naive and CD45RA-negative memory subsets were separated from CD4+ cells. This clone was observed a few times. Its specificity is not known. Assay: immunoSEQ multiplex PCR; the TCRdb copy retains only in-frame clones and omits some. The repertoire has some 2.1 million clones, 85% to 95% of them found once; the top ten carry 0.1% to 0.15%. This clonotype was sampled from a young man in good health. Sequencing used naive CD4+ T cells sorted from blood. Subset described: CD45RA+ positively selected.

CDR3 DNA: TGCGCCAGCAGCCCCTCCTACGAGCAGTACTTC. Translated, it gives CASSPSYEQYF. This chain joins TRBV5-1 and TRBJ2-7, with D unclear. Deletions cut 4 bases from V and 0 bases from J, with 2 bases between. The CDR3 totals 11 residues. Germline CDR1 SGHRS, CDR2 YFSETQ.